The sequence of this T cell receptor (beta chain) was determined in a study of control samples from healthy donors and cancer patients (dated by TCRdb to 2018 to 2020). In the germline V gene, CDR1 corresponds to SGHRS and CDR2 to YFSETQ. V is cut by 1 base and J by 2 bases, and the space between the germline ends is 10 bases. The CDR3, cysteine through phenylalanine, is 14 amino acids long. The sequence is cut down to CDR3 DNA, 42 bases in frame from base 1. With regard to this clone: Its antigen specificity is not known. No much larger clone exists at a distance of one base, and base qualities are not known.

The library was prepared using the immunoSEQ multiplex PCR assay. Not all clones reach the TCRdb copy of this immuneACCESS table, which keeps in-frame sequences only. Checked studies attribute under half of the gap to unresolved V genes and leave the rest unexplained. The sample has 230,000 or so clones on record, just under 95% of them singletons. The ten biggest clones cover more than 1.3% of the sample. Sequenced: blood. This receptor was taken from a man aged 50-59 years in good health. This receptor chain uses TRBV5-1 and TRBJ2-7, with the D gene uncertain. The nucleotide sequence is TGCGCCAGCAGCTTGTCGGGCGGAACCTACGAGCAGTACTTC. Its coded protein is CASSLSGGTYEQYF.